The source of this TCR beta chain is a study of TIL therapy for anti-PD-1-resistant metastatic lung cancer. Study context: Patients had a median age of approximately 50 years (range roughly 38-85).

As for time point: pre-treatment sample, taken before nivolumab and TIL therapy. The libraries were made with immunoSEQ v3. Generated by immunoSEQ multiplex PCR, the TCRdb table keeps only in-frame clones and is missing some. The table has more than 15,000 clones, 75% to 80% seen once; the top ten hold approximately 7.4%. Germline V gives CDR1 MNHEY, CDR2 SVGAGI. This CDR3 region has 14 residues. V trimming: 8 bases; J trimming: 0 bases; junction bases outside the gene matches: 5. J is TRBJ2-3 and V is TRBV6-5, with TRBD2 matching 7 bases. This TCR came from a person between 25 and 79 years old with non-small cell lung cancer. Sequenced here: blood, sampled at baseline. The CDR3: CASSSGDSTDTQYF. CDR3 nucleotides: TGTGCCAGCTCGAGCGGGGACAGCACAGATACGCAGTATTTT.